This TCR beta chain was obtained from a study of CD8 T cells in ankylosing spondylitis. This clonotype was seen a few times. The length of the CDR3 is 12 residues. V lost 5 bases, J lost 0 bases, and 5 bases lay in between. Germline CDR1 reads DFQATT; CDR2 reads SNEGSKA (reference sequence). TCRdb reanalysed the 5' RACE reads using MiXCR and keeps one entry per CDR3 protein. The repertoire holds tens of thousands of distinct CDR3 sequences, 27% seen once, with roughly 59% in the top ten. The J gene is TRBJ1-3, the V gene TRBV20-1, with D uncertain. The origin of this receptor is a male donor with ankylosing spondylitis or in good health (not recorded which). The sample consisted of blood, either unsorted or a sorted T cell fraction (not recorded which). The CDR3 region is CSAPYSGNTIYF. The CDR3 coding sequence is TGCAGTGCTCCTTACTCTGGAAACACCATATATTTT.